This T cell receptor beta chain originates from a study of T cells in localized non-small cell lung cancer. Points on this clone: Its specificity is not known.

Method: immunoSEQ multiplex PCR; TCRdb's copy keeps in-frame clones and lacks some. The sample holds tens of thousands of clones; 84% are singletons and the top ten take approximately 15%. General study findings and limits: Maximal T cell clonality occurred in uninvolved adjacent lung, with tumor ranking below it. Within adjacent lung there appeared a median approximately 58 of the top 100 tumor clones.

Germline V gene data show CDR1 as MNHNS and CDR2 as SASEGT. V gave up 3 bases and J gave up 0 bases, with 13 bases separating them. The CDR3 runs to 16 residues. This chain links TRBV6-1 with TRBJ2-3; weak D call: TRBD2 (5 bases). The specimen was peripheral blood, collected before any cancer treatment. The TCR sequence derives from a female donor aged 60 or older with stage I lung adenocarcinoma. The CDR3 DNA reads TGTGCCAGCAGTGATCCTAGCAAATCGAGCACAGATACGCAGTATTTT. Encoded protein: CASSDPSKSSTDTQYF.